This entry lists 24 T cell receptor beta chains sequenced from one sample in a study of blood T cell repertoires in COVID-19. The table came from immunoSEQ multiplex PCR; TCRdb's copy has only in-frame clones and leaves some out. The sample includes about 29,000 clones, 86% seen only once; the top ten take nearly 25%. The sequenced sample consisted of peripheral blood. These receptors were obtained from a human donor with active COVID-19. The donor label of this sample is uncertain.

This chain joins TRBV5-4 and TRBJ2-7; 8 bases fit TRBD2. Germline assignment: CDR1 SGHNT and CDR2 YYREEE (reference sequence). The CDR3 has 14 residues. V was clipped by 4 bases and J by 2 bases; unmatched bases: 5. DNA of the CDR3: TGTGCCAGCAGCCAGCGGGGGCTGACCTACGAGCAGTACTTC. Protein sequence: CASSQRGLTYEQYF.

This chain connects TRBV19 to TRBJ1-2; no definite D call. From germline, CDR1 is LNHDA and CDR2 SQIVND (reference sequence). V lost 9 bases to trimming and J lost 4 bases, with 12 bases between them. The CDR3 has 12 amino acids. CDR3 sequence: CASRREGYGYTF. The CDR3 coding sequence is TGTGCCAGCCGGAGGGAGGGCTATGGCTACACCTTC. The full variable domain, completed using reference TRBV19 and TRBJ1-2, is DGGITQSPKYLFRKEGQNVTLSCEQNLNHDAMYWYRQDPGQGLRLIYYSQIVNDFQKGDIAEGYSVSREKKESFPLTVTSAQKNPTAFYLCASRREGYGYTFGSGTRLTVV.

The J gene is TRBJ2-7, the V gene TRBV29-1, with 8 bases fitting TRBD1. This CDR3 comprises 13 residues. Germline CDR1 reads SQVTM; CDR2 reads ANQGSEA. J lost 3 bases, V lost 3 bases, and 4 bases had no gene match. The CDR3 sequence is CSVDGQGGYEQYF. The CDR3 DNA reads TGCAGCGTTGACGGACAGGGAGGCTACGAGCAGTACTTC.

A remark on this clone: Other DNA sequences of this sample code for an identical CDR3. The J gene is TRBJ2-7, the V gene TRBV5-1; D is possibly TRBD1 (6 bases). Trimming removed 6 bases from V and 2 bases from J, with 15 bases in between. In germline, CDR1 is SGHRS, CDR2 YFSETQ. The CDR3 runs 14 residues. The CDR3: CASTPAGVTYEQYF. The CDR3 DNA sequence: TGCGCCAGCACCCCCGCAGGGGTTACCTACGAGCAGTACTTC.

The rearrangement uses TRBV6-1 and TRBJ1-6; possibly TRBD1 for D (5 bases). This CDR3 comprises 16 residues. Trimming took off 1 base at V and 10 bases at J, with 17 bases between the two ends. Germline V gives CDR1 MNHNS, CDR2 SASEGT. The CDR3, as DNA: TGTGCCAGCAGTGAAGTATCAGGCAGGGCGGGGTCACCCCTCCACTTT. The encoded protein is CASSEVSGRAGSPLHF.

The J gene is TRBJ1-2, the V gene TRBV7-2, with a possible D match to TRBD1 (5 bases). The CDR3 contains 15 residues. V lost 8 bases to trimming and J lost 5 bases, with 21 bases between them. Germline CDR1 is SGHTA and CDR2 is FQGNSA. CDR3 in DNA: TGTGCCAGCGACGCAGGGCCGGCAAGCTCTTATGGCTACACCTTC. Translated: CASDAGPASSYGYTF. The variable domain in full, completed from reference TRBV7-2 and TRBJ1-2, reads GAGVSQSPSNKVTEKGKDVELRCDPISGHTALYWYRQSLGQGLEFLIYFQGNSAPDKSGLPSDRFSAERTGGSVSTLTIQRTQQEDSAVYLCASDAGPASSYGYTFGSGTRLTVV.

The chain joins TRBV2 to TRBJ2-5, with 8 nucleotides matching TRBD2. Trimming cost V 7 bases and J 4 bases; bases outside gene matches: 8. From germline, CDR1 is SNHLY and CDR2 FYNNEI. The CDR3 consists of 14 residues. The CDR3 loop reads CASTEGLAGETQYF. In nucleotides, the CDR3 is TGTGCCAGCACGGAGGGGCTAGCGGGAGAGACCCAGTACTTC.

This clone is a singleton in its sample. The rearrangement joins TRBV7-8 to TRBJ2-7, with a weak D call TRBD1 (6 bases). Trimming cost V 5 bases and J 5 bases, with 19 bases left between them. Germline V CDR1 and CDR2: SGHVS, FQNEAQ. The CDR3 has 15 amino acids. For the CDR3, the DNA is TGTGCCAGCAGCGCCACCACAGGGTTATTCGACGAGCAGTACTTC. Translating it yields CASSATTGLFDEQYF.

The rearrangement joins TRBV12-2 to TRBJ2-6; the DNA was not compared with TRBD1, the D call given in the table. TRBV12-2 is a pseudogene. The CDR3 has 17 residues. The chain's CDR3 is CASRLVHRDRGANVLTF. For the CDR3, the DNA is TGTGCAAGTCGCTTAGTGCATCGGGACAGGGGGGCCAACGTCCTGACTTTC.

V gene TRBV3-1 (or the pseudogene TRBV3-2) combines with J gene TRBJ2-6; no reliable D call. V shed 2 bases and J shed 4 bases, with 6 bases lying between them. In germline, CDR1 is LGHDT, CDR2 YNNKEL (reference sequence). The CDR3 has 14 amino acids. The chain's CDR3 is CASSQLAGANVLTF. CDR3 in DNA: TGTGCCAGCAGCCAATTGGCCGGGGCCAACGTCCTGACTTTC.

The chain recombines TRBV6-2 or TRBV6-3 with TRBJ1-4; TRBD1 matches 8 bases. Germline CDR1 reads MNHEY; CDR2 reads SVGEGT. The CDR3 contains 13 residues. The J segment lost 13 bases and the V segment lost 6 bases, leaving 10 bases of the junction unmatched. The CDR3 DNA follows: TGTGCCAGCAGCCCGACAGGGGATTATCGACTGTTTTTT. Amino acid sequence: CASSPTGDYRLFF.

This chain joins TRBV5-1 and TRBJ1-3, with D tentatively TRBD1 (5 bases). Germline assignment: CDR1 SGHRS and CDR2 YFSETQ. V shed 3 bases and J shed 1 base, with 11 bases lying between them. The CDR3 spans 15 residues. CDR3 loop: CASSSTGNSGNTIYF. In DNA, the CDR3 is TGCGCCAGCAGCTCTACAGGAAATTCTGGAAACACCATATATTTT.

The CDR3, as DNA: TGTGCCAGCAGCGTACGAACAGGGGGTGGGAGCGAGCAGTACTTC. This translates into CASSVRTGGGSEQYF. The rearrangement joins TRBV9 to TRBJ2-7; 8 nucleotides line up with TRBD1. The germline gives CDR1 SGDLS, CDR2 YYNGEE. V lost 1 base to trimming and J lost 6 bases; unmatched junction nucleotides: 9. The CDR3 contains 15 residues.

This sequence joins TRBV19 and TRBJ1-4; a weak D match, TRBD1 (6 bases). Germline V gene data show CDR1 as LNHDA and CDR2 as SQIVND (reference sequence). The CDR3 covers 13 residues. V was pared by 9 bases and J by 7 bases, with 15 bases between. This CDR3 reads CASQTGMGEKLFF. CDR3 in DNA: TGTGCCAGCCAAACAGGGATGGGTGAAAAACTGTTTTTT.

The CDR3 protein is CASSKDQGFDYGYTF. CDR3 coding DNA: TGCGCCAGCAGCAAAGACCAGGGGTTCGACTATGGCTACACCTTC. V usage is TRBV5-1 and J usage is TRBJ1-2; tentatively, D is TRBD1 (6 bases). This CDR3 spans 15 amino acids. CDR1 and CDR2 from the germline V gene are SGHRS and YFSETQ. V dropped 4 bases and J dropped 3 bases, with 16 bases sitting between them.

This rearrangement joins TRBV5-4 to TRBJ2-7; TRBD1 agrees at 10 bases. CDR1 and CDR2 from the germline V gene are SGHNT and YYREEE (reference sequence). The CDR3 contains 15 residues. V lost 0 bases to trimming and J lost 5 bases; unmatched junction nucleotides: 5. The CDR3 sequence: CASSLETGGLDEQYF. In DNA form, the CDR3 reads TGTGCCAGCAGCTTGGAGACAGGGGGCCTGGACGAGCAGTACTTC. The full variable domain, with the rest looked up from reference TRBV5-4 and TRBJ2-7, is ETGVTQSPTHLIKTRGQQVTLRCSSQSGHNTVSWYQQALGQGPQFIFQYYREEENGRGNFPPRFSGLQFPNYSSELNVNALELDDSALYLCASSLETGGLDEQYFGPGTRLTVT.

V usage is TRBV24-1 and J usage is TRBJ2-2; D is unresolved. There are 15 residues in the CDR3. Trimming took off 5 bases at V and 1 base at J, with 10 bases between the two ends. Germline V gives CDR1 KGHDR, CDR2 SFDVKD. In DNA form, the CDR3 reads TGTGCCACCAGTGGGGCGCCAGAGAACACCGGGGAGCTGTTTTTT. This gives the protein CATSGAPENTGELFF.

The chain recombines TRBV30 with TRBJ2-3; 11 nucleotides agree with TRBD2. The trim removed 2 bases at V and 7 bases at J, leaving 8 bases unmatched. This CDR3 spans 15 amino acids. Germline assignment: CDR1 GTSNPN and CDR2 SVGIG (reference sequence). This CDR3 reads CAWSITSGGLNTQYF. The CDR3 DNA is TGTGCCTGGAGTATTACTAGCGGGGGTCTGAATACGCAGTATTTT.

This chain joins TRBV3-1 (or the pseudogene TRBV3-2) and TRBJ2-2; D may be TRBD1 (6 bases). The germline gives CDR1 LGHDT, CDR2 YNNKEL (reference sequence). Trimming removed 2 bases from V and 4 bases from J, with 11 bases in between. CDR3 length equals 15 residues. The CDR3 sequence: CASSQPGHRTGELFF. The CDR3 nucleotides read TGTGCCAGCAGCCAACCGGGACATCGCACCGGGGAGCTGTTTTTT.

This rearrangement joins TRBV12-5 to TRBJ1-1, with unresolved D. Per germline, CDR1 LGHNT and CDR2 FRNRAP. The CDR3 has 13 residues. Trimming took 7 bases from V and 2 from J, leaving 11 bases between them. CDR3 region: CASAPGSNTEAFF. The CDR3 nucleotides are TGTGCTAGTGCCCCAGGAAGTAACACTGAAGCTTTCTTT.

This clone was detected once. The V gene is TRBV5-1, the J gene TRBJ2-7; 7 nucleotides match TRBD2. This CDR3 region has 14 residues. Germline V gene lookup returns CDR1 SGHRS and CDR2 YFSETQ. J lost 2 bases, V lost 0 bases, and 2 bases had no gene match. This CDR3 reads CASSLGDYPYEQYF. DNA for the CDR3: TGCGCCAGCAGCTTGGGGGACTACCCCTACGAGCAGTACTTC.

This CDR3 reads CASSQRDRPPKFYEQYF. CDR3 coding DNA: TGTGCCAGCAGCCAGCGGGACAGGCCCCCCAAATTCTACGAGCAGTACTTC. The chain employs TRBV7-9 and TRBJ2-7; perhaps TRBD1 as D (8 bases). This CDR3 is 17 amino acids long. V was trimmed by 5 bases and J by 3 bases, leaving 23 bases between them. Germline CDR1 SEHNR, CDR2 FQNEAQ (reference sequence).

This clone appeared a few times. The chain has TRBV3-1 (or the pseudogene TRBV3-2) and TRBJ1-2; the match to TRBD1 covers 7 bases. Looked up from germline, CDR1 is LGHDT and CDR2 is YNNKEL (reference sequence). V was pared by 4 bases and J by 2 bases, with 7 bases of the junction left unmatched. The CDR3 has 15 amino acids. CDR3: CASSPAYRGNYGYTF. The CDR3 DNA follows: TGTGCCAGCAGCCCTGCATACAGGGGAAACTATGGCTACACCTTC.

The rearrangement uses TRBV10-1 and TRBJ1-6; D is unclear. The CDR3 consists of 13 residues. Germline loops: CDR1 WNHNN, CDR2 SYGVQD (reference sequence). The V gene lost 6 bases and the J gene lost 10 bases, with 13 bases spanning the gap. CDR3 residues: CASSRAEASPLHF. In DNA, the CDR3 is TGCGCCAGCAGCCGAGCGGAGGCCTCACCCCTCCACTTT.